This is a list of T cell receptor beta chains from one sample in a study of monozygotic twins with inflammatory bowel disease. TCRdb re-called the 5' RACE reads and shows each CDR3 protein once, DNA omitted. This table lists approximately 400,000 distinct CDR3 sequences. The specimen was blood. These receptors came from a human donor with ulcerative colitis or Crohn's disease, or a healthy co-twin of an affected twin (not recorded which). CDR3s include the opening cysteine and the closing phenylalanine or tryptophan.

TRBV20-1	TRBJ1-6	CSARGQGGSPLHF
TRBV5-1	TRBJ1-1	CASSLAQMNTEAFF
TRBV5-1	TRBJ2-1	CASSFGNNEQYF
TRBV7-2	TRBJ2-3	CASSYGGATDTQYF
TRBV10-3	TRBJ2-5	CAISGFSGSLETQYF
TRBV5-6	TRBJ1-2	CASSWDRGLGGYTF
TRBV4-3	TRBJ2-1	CASSQSGRNEQFF
TRBV7-9	TRBJ2-3	CASSLDYSTDTQYF
TRBV7-2	TRBJ2-1	CASSFPAIYNEQFF
TRBV5-4	TRBJ2-7	CASSHTGGTSGIYEQYF
TRBV28	TRBJ1-5	CASSFSTGIQPQHF
TRBV10-3	TRBJ2-1	CAISLLAGEGNEQFF
TRBV7-8	TRBJ2-7	CASSLAQGLEQYF
TRBV20-1	TRBJ1-1	CSAREAGANTEAFF
TRBV29-1	TRBJ2-7	CSVAGWRVGSYEQYF
TRBV6-1	TRBJ1-2	CASSHGQGAVLGRGYTF
TRBV4-3	TRBJ2-1	CASSPWTSGRADEQFF
TRBV3-1	TRBJ2-2	CASRRGSYTGELFF
TRBV6-5	TRBJ2-3	CASSYSFSGRGTDTQYF
TRBV5-1	TRBJ2-2	CASSLYSGGGTGELFF
TRBV11-2	TRBJ2-1	CASSSPSSGRAYNEQFF
TRBV5-1	TRBJ1-2	CASSRAGGYGYTF
TRBV10-3	TRBJ2-1	CAISESTSGRGNNEQFF
TRBV3-1	TRBJ2-5	CASSQAVLSSQETQYF
TRBV5-1	TRBJ2-3	CASSRDSTDTQYF
TRBV11-1	TRBJ1-1	CASSLSGTGGPEAFF
TRBV25-1	TRBJ2-7	CASSEFLTYEQYF
TRBV5-4	TRBJ1-6	CASSRLTGRNNSPLHF
TRBV7-9	TRBJ1-1	CASSPHSSKDTEAFF
TRBV29-1	TRBJ2-1	CSVPKYNEQYF
TRBV12-3/TRBV12-4	TRBJ2-3	CASSLGLADIPDTQYF
TRBV7-9	TRBJ2-7	CASSRDRGLDEQYF
TRBV11-2	TRBJ2-5	CASRRTPGLPPLGTQYF
TRBV20-1	TRBJ1-1	CSARQDTEAFF
TRBV6-5	TRBJ1-2	CASSYTPSATIYGYTF
TRBV11-2	TRBJ2-7	CASSLDGATGGQYF
TRBV6-2/TRBV6-3	TRBJ2-1	CASSPMGTRVYNEQFF
TRBV5-1	TRBJ2-1	CASSKDSGSSYNEQFF
TRBV5-1	TRBJ2-7	CASSLGMGQGSYEQYF
TRBV5-5	TRBJ1-1	CASSPYLRVSEAFF
TRBV9	TRBJ1-5	CASSVGGSDNQPQHF
TRBV27	TRBJ1-1	CGSSLPGQGLRVAFF
TRBV10-3	TRBJ1-1	CAISYREGNTEAFF
TRBV19	TRBJ2-1	CASSIGHSSEQFF
TRBV7-3	TRBJ2-1	CASSWGLEYNEQFF
TRBV12-3/TRBV12-4	TRBJ2-7	CASTNLDRGFNEQYF
TRBV5-1	TRBJ2-3	CASIDSGGPDTQYF
TRBV7-9	TRBJ2-3	CASSFKGDTQYF
TRBV7-9	TRBJ2-1	CAVGGPGTSYNEQFF
TRBV6-2/TRBV6-3	TRBJ2-2	CASSYLGWSGELFF